One and the same sample provided the 6 T cell receptor beta chains below, sequenced in a study of cytomegalovirus exposure and HLA in healthy donors. Use of 60 Vbeta and 13 Jbeta primers characterized the PCR. The assay was immunoSEQ multiplex PCR, and TCRdb's table has in-frame clones only and misses some. The sample contains 200,000 to 250,000 clones, 60% to 80% of which appear only once. The source material was PBMCs. The receptors were sampled from a woman in her 30s in good health and CMV-seronegative.

This rearrangement joins TRBV5-5 to TRBJ2-5; 8 bases are a match to TRBD1. TRBJ2-7 explains the end of the DNA better; the J call may be wrong. Germline assignment: CDR1 SGHKS and CDR2 YYEKEE (reference sequence). The CDR3 is made up of 15 amino acids. The CDR3 DNA follows: TGTGCCAGCAGTAAGGACAGGGAAAGCTCCTACGAGCAGTACTTC. Translated, it gives CASSKDRESSYEQYF.

The chain recombines TRBV12-5 with TRBJ2-2; D may be TRBD1 (7 bases). Looked up from germline, CDR1 is LGHNT and CDR2 is FRNRAP. The V end was cut by 5 bases, the J end by 3 bases, with 22 bases between. This CDR3 comprises 18 residues. CDR3 nucleotide sequence: TGTGCTAGTGGTCCCCGTCGCCAGGGGGGCAGGGACACCGGGGAGCTGTTTTTT. Residues: CASGPRRQGGRDTGELFF.

The chain combines TRBV29-1 with TRBJ2-1, with TRBD2 identical over 11 bases. V was clipped by 5 bases and J by 7 bases; unmatched bases: 10. Germline V lookup: CDR1 SQVTM, CDR2 ANQGSEA. This CDR3 is built from 15 residues. Written as DNA, the CDR3 is TGCAGCGTTTTTAGTAGCGGGAGGGCCGAAAATGAGCAGTTCTTC. Amino acids: CSVFSSGRAENEQFF.

Here the CDR3 DNA reads TGCGCCAGCAGCTTGGACGGGACAGACACTGAAGCTTTCTTT. This encodes CASSLDGTDTEAFF. This chain links TRBV5-1 with TRBJ1-1, with 7 bases aligning to TRBD1. The junction had 2 bases not matched to a gene; V was cut back by 0 bases and J by 3 bases. Germline V gene lookup returns CDR1 SGHRS and CDR2 YFSETQ. CDR3 size: 14 residues.

The chain employs TRBV4-1 and TRBJ2-5; 7 nucleotides align to TRBD2. Germline V gene data show CDR1 as MGHRA and CDR2 as YSYEKL. The CDR3 covers 15 residues. V lost 0 bases, J lost 2 bases, and 3 bases stayed unmatched. CDR3 sequence: CASSQDGGGQETQYF. CDR3 DNA sequence: TGCGCCAGCAGCCAAGATGGGGGGGGACAAGAGACCCAGTACTTC.

The chain has TRBV2 and TRBJ2-6; a possible D gene is TRBD1 (6 bases). Germline V lookup: CDR1 SNHLY, CDR2 FYNNEI. The CDR3 loop spans 15 amino acids. V gave up 6 bases and J gave up 0 bases, with 9 bases separating them. DNA of the CDR3: TGTGCCAGCAGACAGGGCGCCTCTGGGGCCAACGTCCTGACTTTC. Amino acid sequence: CASRQGASGANVLTF.